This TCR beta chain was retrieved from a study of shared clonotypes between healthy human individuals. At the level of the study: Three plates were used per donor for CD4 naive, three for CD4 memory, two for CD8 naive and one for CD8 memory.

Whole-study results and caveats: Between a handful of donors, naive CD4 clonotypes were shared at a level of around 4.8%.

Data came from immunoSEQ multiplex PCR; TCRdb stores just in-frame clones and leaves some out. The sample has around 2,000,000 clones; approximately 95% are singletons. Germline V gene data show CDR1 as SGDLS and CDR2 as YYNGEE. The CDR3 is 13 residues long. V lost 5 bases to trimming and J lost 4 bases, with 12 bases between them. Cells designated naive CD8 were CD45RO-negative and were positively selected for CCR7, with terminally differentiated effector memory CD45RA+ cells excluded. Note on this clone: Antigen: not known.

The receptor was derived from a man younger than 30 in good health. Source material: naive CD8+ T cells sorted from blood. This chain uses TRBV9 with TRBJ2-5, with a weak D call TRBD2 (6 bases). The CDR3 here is CASSTSGVETQYF. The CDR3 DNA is TGTGCCAGCAGTACATCGGGGGTAGAGACCCAGTACTTC.